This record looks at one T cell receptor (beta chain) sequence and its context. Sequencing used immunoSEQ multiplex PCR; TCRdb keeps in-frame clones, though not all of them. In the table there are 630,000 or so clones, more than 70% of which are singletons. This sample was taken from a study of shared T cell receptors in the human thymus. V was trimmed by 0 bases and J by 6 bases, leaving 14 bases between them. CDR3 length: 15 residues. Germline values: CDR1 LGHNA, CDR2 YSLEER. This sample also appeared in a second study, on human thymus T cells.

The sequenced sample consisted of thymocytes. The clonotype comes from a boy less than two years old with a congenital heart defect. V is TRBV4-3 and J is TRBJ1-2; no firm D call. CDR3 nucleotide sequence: TGCGCCAGCAGCCAAGACCAAGGCCAGAGGCATGGCTACACCTTC. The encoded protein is CASSQDQGQRHGYTF.